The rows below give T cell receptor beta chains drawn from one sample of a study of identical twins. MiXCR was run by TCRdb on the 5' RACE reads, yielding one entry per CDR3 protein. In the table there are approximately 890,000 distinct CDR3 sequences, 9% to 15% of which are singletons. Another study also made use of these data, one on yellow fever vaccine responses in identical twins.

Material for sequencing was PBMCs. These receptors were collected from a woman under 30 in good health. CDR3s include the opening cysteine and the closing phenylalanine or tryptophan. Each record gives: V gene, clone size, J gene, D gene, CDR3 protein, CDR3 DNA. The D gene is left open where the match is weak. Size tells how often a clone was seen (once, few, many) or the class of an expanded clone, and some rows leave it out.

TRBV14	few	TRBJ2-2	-	CASSQDLVVANTGELFF	TGTGCCAGCAGCCAAGATTTGGTAGTCGCGAACACCGGGGAGCTGTTTTTT
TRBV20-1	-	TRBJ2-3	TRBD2	CSARALAAFTDTQYF	TGCAGTGCTAGAGCCCTAGCGGCATTCACAGATACGCAGTATTTT
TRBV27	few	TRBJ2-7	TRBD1	CASGRDRDYEQYF	TGTGCCAGCGGTCGGGACAGGGACTACGAGCAGTACTTC
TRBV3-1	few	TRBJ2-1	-	CASSQQASRWGLFF	TGTGCCAGCAGCCAACAGGCTAGCCGGTGGGGGCTGTTCTTC
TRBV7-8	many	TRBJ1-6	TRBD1	CASSLDGRGLNSPLHF	TGTGCCAGCAGCTTAGACGGCAGGGGGCTTAATTCACCCCTCCACTTT
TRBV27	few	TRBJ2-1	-	CASSLIKRAYNEQFF	TGTGCCAGCAGTTTAATAAAGCGGGCTTACAATGAGCAGTTCTTC
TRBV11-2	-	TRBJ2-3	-	CASSSSPQGIDTQYF	TGTGCCAGCAGCTCATCCCCACAGGGTATAGATACGCAGTATTTT
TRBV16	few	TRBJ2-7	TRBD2	CASSPTSGGRHEQYF	TGTGCCAGCAGCCCTACTAGCGGGGGACGCCACGAGCAGTACTTC
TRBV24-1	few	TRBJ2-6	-	CATGTTVRSSGANVLTF	TGTGCCACCGGAACGACAGTCCGCAGCTCTGGGGCCAACGTCCTGACTTTC
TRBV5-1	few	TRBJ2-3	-	CASNPNSKSTDTQYF	TGCGCCAGCAACCCGAACAGCAAAAGCACAGATACGCAGTATTTT
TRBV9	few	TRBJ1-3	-	CASRGNTSGNTIYF	TGTGCCAGCAGGGGGAACACCTCTGGAAACACCATATATTTT
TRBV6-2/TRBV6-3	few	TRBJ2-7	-	CASRAGVAEQYF	TGTGCCAGCAGAGCAGGGGTTGCCGAGCAGTACTTC
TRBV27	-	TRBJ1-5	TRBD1	CASRGTGVQQPQHF	TGTGCCAGCAGGGGGACAGGGGTCCAACAGCCCCAGCATTTT
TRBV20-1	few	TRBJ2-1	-	CSTTRGFLYNEQFF	TGCAGTACTACGAGGGGCTTCCTGTACAATGAGCAGTTCTTC
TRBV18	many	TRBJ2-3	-	CASLLAGDTQYF	TGTGCCAGCTTGCTAGCAGGAGATACGCAGTATTTT
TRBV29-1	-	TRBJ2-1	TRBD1	CSVTKPPGQGMNEQFF	TGCAGCGTTACGAAACCACCGGGACAGGGTATGAATGAGCAGTTCTTC
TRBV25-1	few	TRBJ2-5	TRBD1	CASSTLDREETQYF	TGTGCCAGCAGCACCCTGGACAGGGAAGAGACCCAGTACTTC
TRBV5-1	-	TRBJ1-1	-	CASSFRGFENTEAFF	TGCGCCAGCAGCTTTAGGGGATTCGAGAACACTGAAGCTTTCTTT
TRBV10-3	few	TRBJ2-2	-	CAISESEGTVAGELFF	TGTGCCATCAGTGAGTCAGAGGGAACTGTGGCCGGGGAGCTGTTTTTT
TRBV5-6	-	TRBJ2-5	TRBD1	CASSSWTGKTQYF	TGTGCCAGCAGCTCATGGACAGGGAAGACCCAGTACTTC
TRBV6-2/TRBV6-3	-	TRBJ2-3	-	CASSYATDTQYF	TGTGCCAGCAGTTACGCTACAGATACGCAGTATTTT
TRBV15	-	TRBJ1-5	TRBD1	CATSSLRTGRDQPQHF	TGTGCCACCAGCAGCCTTCGGACAGGGAGGGATCAGCCCCAGCATTTT
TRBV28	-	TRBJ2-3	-	CASSFGGGSDTQYF	TGTGCCAGCAGTTTTGGCGGAGGTAGTGATACGCAGTATTTT
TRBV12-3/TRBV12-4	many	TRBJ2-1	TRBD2	CASSFWRTSGSLGGNEQFF	TGTGCCAGCAGTTTTTGGCGGACTAGCGGGAGCCTGGGGGGGAATGAGCAGTTCTTC
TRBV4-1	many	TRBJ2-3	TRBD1	CASSQDRAGGAADTQYF	TGCGCCAGCAGCCAAGATCGGGCAGGGGGCGCGGCAGATACGCAGTATTTT
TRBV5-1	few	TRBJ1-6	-	CASSLGTQAGSPLHF	TGCGCCAGCAGCTTGGGCACCCAAGCCGGTTCACCCCTCCACTTT
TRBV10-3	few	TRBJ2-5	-	CAISESPQGERKTQYF	TGTGCCATCAGTGAGTCGCCCCAAGGGGAGAGGAAGACCCAGTACTTC
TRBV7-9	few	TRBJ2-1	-	CASSSRDRSSYNEQFF	TGTGCCAGCAGCTCCCGGGACCGGAGCTCCTACAATGAGCAGTTCTTC
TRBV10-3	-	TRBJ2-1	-	CAIRAGTDYNEQFF	TGTGCCATCAGGGCCGGGACGGACTACAATGAGCAGTTCTTC
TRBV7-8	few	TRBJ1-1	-	CASSLGSQVNTEAFF	TGTGCCAGCAGCTTAGGATCCCAGGTTAACACTGAAGCTTTCTTT
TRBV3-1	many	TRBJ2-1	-	CASSLRFQGGDYNEQFF	TGTGCCAGCAGCCTAAGGTTCCAGGGGGGGGACTACAATGAGCAGTTCTTC
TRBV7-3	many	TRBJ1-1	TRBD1	CASSRQGANTEAFF	TGTGCCAGCAGCAGACAGGGTGCGAACACTGAAGCTTTCTTT
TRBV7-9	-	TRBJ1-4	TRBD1	CASSLPGQGNEKLFF	TGTGCCAGCAGCTTACCGGGACAGGGGAATGAAAAACTGTTTTTT
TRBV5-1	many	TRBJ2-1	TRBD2	CASSLGTSGRSYNEQFF	TGCGCCAGCAGCTTGGGGACTAGCGGGAGAAGCTACAATGAGCAGTTCTTC
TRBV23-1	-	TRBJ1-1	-	CASSQSNGIQGTEAFF	TGCGCCAGCAGTCAATCGAACGGGATCCAAGGAACTGAAGCTTTCTTT
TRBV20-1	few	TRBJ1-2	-	CSARDTGNYGYTF	TGCAGTGCTAGAGACACAGGGAACTATGGCTACACCTTC
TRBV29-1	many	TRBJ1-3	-	CSAGGDPGTIYF	TGCAGCGCTGGGGGGGACCCTGGCACCATATATTTT
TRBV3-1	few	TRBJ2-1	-	CASSGRTRNEQFF	TGTGCCAGCAGCGGCCGGACGCGCAATGAGCAGTTCTTC
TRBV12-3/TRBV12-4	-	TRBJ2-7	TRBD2	CASTFSASGSSYEQYF	TGTGCCAGCACGTTCTCTGCTAGCGGGAGCTCCTACGAGCAGTACTTC
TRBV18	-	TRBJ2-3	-	CASSPGGTLVDTQYF	TGTGCCAGCTCACCTGGGGGGACGTTGGTAGATACGCAGTATTTT
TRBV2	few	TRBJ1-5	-	CASRARVGNNQPQHF	TGTGCCAGCAGAGCCAGGGTTGGTAACAATCAGCCCCAGCATTTT
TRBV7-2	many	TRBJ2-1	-	CASSLVPPYNEQFF	TGTGCCAGCAGCTTAGTCCCTCCCTACAATGAGCAGTTCTTC
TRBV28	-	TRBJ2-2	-	CASSPTRTPNTGELFF	TGTGCCAGCAGCCCCACCCGGACACCGAACACCGGGGAGCTGTTTTTT
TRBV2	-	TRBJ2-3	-	CASSKTTADTQYF	TGTGCCAGCAGTAAAACAACCGCAGATACGCAGTATTTT
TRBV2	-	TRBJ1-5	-	CASTREPNQPQHF	TGTGCCAGCACCCGTGAACCCAATCAACCCCAGCATTTT
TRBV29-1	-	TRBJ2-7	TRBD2	CSVERGTSIHEQYF	TGCAGCGTTGAACGAGGGACTAGTATCCACGAGCAGTACTTC
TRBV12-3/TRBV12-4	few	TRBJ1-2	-	CASRTFGGRDLYGYTF	TGTGCCAGCAGGACATTTGGGGGCAGGGATTTATATGGCTACACCTTC
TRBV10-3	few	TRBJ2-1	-	CAISGDATGSYNEQFF	TGTGCCATCAGTGGAGACGCGACAGGATCCTACAATGAGCAGTTCTTC
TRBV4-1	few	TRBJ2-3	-	CASSQEQGIPDTQYF	TGCGCCAGCAGCCAAGAACAGGGTATCCCAGATACGCAGTATTTT
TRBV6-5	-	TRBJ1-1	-	CASKGRGTEAFF	TGTGCCAGCAAGGGAAGGGGGACTGAAGCTTTCTTT